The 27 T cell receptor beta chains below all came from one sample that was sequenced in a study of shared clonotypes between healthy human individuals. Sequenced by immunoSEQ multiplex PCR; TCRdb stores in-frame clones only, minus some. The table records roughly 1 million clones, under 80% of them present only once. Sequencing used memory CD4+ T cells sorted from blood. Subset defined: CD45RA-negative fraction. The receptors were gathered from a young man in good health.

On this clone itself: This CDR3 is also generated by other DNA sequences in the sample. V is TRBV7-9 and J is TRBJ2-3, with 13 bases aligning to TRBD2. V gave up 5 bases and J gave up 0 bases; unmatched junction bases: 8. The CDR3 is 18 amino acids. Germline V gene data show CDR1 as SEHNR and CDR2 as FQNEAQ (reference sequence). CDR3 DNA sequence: TGTGCCAGCAGCCCGCCGGGACTAGCGGGGCCTAGCACAGATACGCAGTATTTT. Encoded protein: CASSPPGLAGPSTDTQYF.

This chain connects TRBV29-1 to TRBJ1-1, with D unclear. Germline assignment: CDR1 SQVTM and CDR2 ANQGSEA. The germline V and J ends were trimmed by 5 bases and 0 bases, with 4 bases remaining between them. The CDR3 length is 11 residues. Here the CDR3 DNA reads TGCAGCGTTTCGGTGAACACTGAAGCTTTCTTT. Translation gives CSVSVNTEAFF.

CDR3 in amino acids: CASSIRGHEQFF. The CDR3 DNA follows: TGTGCCAGTAGTATCAGGGGGCATGAGCAGTTCTTC. The chain carries TRBV19 and TRBJ2-1, with 8 bases identical to TRBD1. CDR1 is LNHDA, CDR2 SQIVND, per germline (reference sequence). The CDR3 extends over 12 amino acids. V shed 3 bases and J 8 bases; nucleotides not matched to a gene: 0. Looking up the rest from reference TRBV19 and TRBJ2-1 gives the full variable domain: DGGITQSPKYLFRKEGQNVTLSCEQNLNHDAMYWYRQDPGQGLRLIYYSQIVNDFQKGDIAEGYSVSREKKESFPLTVTSAQKNPTAFYLCASSIRGHEQFFGPGTRLTVL.

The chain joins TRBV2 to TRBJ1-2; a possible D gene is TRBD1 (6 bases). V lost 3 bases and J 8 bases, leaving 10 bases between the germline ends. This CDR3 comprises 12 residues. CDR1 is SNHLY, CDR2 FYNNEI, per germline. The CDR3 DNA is TGTGCCAGCAGTGATGGGGGCGGCGGCTACACCTTC. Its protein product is CASSDGGGGYTF.

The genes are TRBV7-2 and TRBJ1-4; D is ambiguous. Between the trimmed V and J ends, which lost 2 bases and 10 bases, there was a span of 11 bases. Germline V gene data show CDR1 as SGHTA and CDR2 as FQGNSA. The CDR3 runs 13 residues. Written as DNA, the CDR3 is TGTGCCAGCAGCTTATACGAGTCGGGAAAACTGTTTTTT. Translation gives CASSLYESGKLFF.

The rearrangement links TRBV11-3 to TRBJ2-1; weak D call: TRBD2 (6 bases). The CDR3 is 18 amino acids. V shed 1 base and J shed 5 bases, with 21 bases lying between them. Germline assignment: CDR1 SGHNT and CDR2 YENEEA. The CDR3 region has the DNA TGTGCCAGCAGCTTAGGGACTAAGGGAAAGTGGGGAAACAATGAGCAGTTCTTC. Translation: CASSLGTKGKWGNNEQFF.

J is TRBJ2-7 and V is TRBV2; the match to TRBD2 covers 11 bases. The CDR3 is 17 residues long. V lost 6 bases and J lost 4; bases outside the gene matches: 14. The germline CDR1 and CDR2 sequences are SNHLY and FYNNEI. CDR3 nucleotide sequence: TGTGCCAGCAGCCCGGGGGGGTCCGGGACTAGCGGTTACGAGCAGTACTTC. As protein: CASSPGGSGTSGYEQYF.

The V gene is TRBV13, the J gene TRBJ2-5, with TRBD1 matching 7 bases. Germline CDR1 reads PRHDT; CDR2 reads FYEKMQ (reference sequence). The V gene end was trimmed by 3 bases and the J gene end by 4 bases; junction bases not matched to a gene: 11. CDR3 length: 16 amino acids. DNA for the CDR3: TGTGCCAGCAGCTTGGGAAAGGCAGGGGGTCCAGAGACCCAGTACTTC. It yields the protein CASSLGKAGGPETQYF.

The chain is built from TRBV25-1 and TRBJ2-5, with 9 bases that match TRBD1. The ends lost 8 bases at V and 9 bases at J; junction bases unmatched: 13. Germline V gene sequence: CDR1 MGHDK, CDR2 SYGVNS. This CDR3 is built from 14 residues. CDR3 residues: CASAGTGGKAAQYF. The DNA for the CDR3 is TGTGCCAGCGCTGGAACAGGGGGCAAGGCGGCCCAGTACTTC.

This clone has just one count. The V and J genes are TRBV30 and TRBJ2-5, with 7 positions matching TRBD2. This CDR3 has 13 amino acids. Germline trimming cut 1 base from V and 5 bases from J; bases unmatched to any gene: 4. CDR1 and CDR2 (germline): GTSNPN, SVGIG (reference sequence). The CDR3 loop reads CAWSGGSRETQYF. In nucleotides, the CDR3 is TGTGCCTGGAGTGGCGGGAGTCGGGAGACCCAGTACTTC.

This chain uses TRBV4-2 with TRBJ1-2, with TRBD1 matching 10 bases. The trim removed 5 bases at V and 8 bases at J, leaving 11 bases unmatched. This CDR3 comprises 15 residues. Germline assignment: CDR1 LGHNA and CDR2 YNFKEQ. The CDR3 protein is CASSKGDRGDLGYTF. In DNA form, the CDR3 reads TGTGCCAGCAGCAAAGGGGACAGGGGTGATTTAGGCTACACCTTC.

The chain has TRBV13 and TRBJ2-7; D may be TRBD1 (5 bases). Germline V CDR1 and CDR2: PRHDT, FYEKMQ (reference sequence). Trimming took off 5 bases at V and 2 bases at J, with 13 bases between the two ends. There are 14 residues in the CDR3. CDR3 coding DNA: TGTGCCAGCAGCCTTGGAAAGGGGACCTACGAGCAGTACTTC. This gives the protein CASSLGKGTYEQYF.

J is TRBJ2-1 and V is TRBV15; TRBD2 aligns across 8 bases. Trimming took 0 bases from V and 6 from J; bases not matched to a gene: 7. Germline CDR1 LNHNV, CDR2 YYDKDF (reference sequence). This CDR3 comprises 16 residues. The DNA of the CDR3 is TGTGCCACCAGCAGAGATTTGGGGACTAGGGGCAATGAGCAGTTCTTC. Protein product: CATSRDLGTRGNEQFF.

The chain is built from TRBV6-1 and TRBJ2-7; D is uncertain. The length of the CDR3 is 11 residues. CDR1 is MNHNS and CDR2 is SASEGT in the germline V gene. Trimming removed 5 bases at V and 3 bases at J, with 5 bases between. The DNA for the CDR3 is TGTGCCAGCAGTCTCTTCTACGAGCAGTACTTC. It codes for CASSLFYEQYF.

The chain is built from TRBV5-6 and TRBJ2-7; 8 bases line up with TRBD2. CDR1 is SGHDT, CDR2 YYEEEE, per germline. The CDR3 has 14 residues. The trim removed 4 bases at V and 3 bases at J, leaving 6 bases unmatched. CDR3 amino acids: CASSPGGAYYEQYF. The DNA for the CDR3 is TGTGCCAGCAGCCCCGGGGGGGCCTACTACGAGCAGTACTTC.

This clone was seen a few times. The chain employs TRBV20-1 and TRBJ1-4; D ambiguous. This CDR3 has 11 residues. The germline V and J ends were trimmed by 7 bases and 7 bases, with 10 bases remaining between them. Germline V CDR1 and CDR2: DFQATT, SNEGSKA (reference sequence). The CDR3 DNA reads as TGCAGTGTGACCGTGCGTGAAAAACTGTTTTTT. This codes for CSVTVREKLFF.

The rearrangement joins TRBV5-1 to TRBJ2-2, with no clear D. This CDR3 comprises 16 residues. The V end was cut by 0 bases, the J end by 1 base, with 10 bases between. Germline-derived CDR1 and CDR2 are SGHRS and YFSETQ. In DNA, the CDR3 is TGCGCCAGCAGCTTGGGTTCTCCGATGAACACCGGGGAGCTGTTTTTT. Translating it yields CASSLGSPMNTGELFF.

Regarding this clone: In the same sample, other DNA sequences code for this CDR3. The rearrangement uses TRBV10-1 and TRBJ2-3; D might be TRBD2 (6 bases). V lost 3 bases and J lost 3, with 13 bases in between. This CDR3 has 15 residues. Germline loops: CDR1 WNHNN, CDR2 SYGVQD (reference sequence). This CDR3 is CASSDGGVGTDTQYF. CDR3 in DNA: TGCGCCAGCAGTGACGGGGGAGTCGGGACAGATACGCAGTATTTT.

DNA for the CDR3: TGTGCCAGCAGCCCACAGTTAGGGACAGGGGGCGAGCAGTACTTC. The encoded protein is CASSPQLGTGGEQYF. The chain couples TRBV21-1 to TRBJ2-7; the table's D gene call, TRBD1, was not cross checked with the DNA. TRBV21-1 constitutes a pseudogene. This CDR3 has 15 amino acids.

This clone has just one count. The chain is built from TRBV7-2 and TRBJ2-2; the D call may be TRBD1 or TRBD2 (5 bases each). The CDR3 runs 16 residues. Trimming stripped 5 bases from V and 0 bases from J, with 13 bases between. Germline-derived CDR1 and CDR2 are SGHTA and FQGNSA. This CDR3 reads CASSRDGGSNTGELFF. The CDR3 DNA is TGTGCCAGCAGCAGAGATGGGGGATCGAACACCGGGGAGCTGTTTTTT.

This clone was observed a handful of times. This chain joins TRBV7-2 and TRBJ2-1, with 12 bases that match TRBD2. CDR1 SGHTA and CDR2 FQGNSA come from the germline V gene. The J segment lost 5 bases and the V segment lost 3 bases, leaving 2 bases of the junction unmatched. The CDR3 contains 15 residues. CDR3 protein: CASSLWTSGNNEQFF. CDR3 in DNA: TGTGCCAGCAGCTTGTGGACTAGCGGGAACAATGAGCAGTTCTTC.

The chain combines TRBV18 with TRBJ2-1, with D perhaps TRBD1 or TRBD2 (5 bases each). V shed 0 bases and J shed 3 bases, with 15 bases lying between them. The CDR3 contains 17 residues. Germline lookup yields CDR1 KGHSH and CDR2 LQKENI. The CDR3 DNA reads TGTGCCAGCTCACCACCGAGGGGAGCGGACCACTACAATGAGCAGTTCTTC. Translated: CASSPPRGADHYNEQFF. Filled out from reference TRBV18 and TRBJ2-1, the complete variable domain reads NAGVMQNPRHLVRRRGQEARLRCSPMKGHSHVYWYRQLPEEGLKFMVYLQKENIIDESGMPKERFSAEFPKEGPSILRIQQVVRGDSAAYFCASSPPRGADHYNEQFFGPGTRLTVL.

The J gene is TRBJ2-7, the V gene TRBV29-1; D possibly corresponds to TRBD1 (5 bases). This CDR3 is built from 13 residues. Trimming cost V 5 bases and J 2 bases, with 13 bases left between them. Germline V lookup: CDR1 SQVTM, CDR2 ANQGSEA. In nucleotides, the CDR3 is TGCAGCGTTTTAGGGGTAGGGACCTACGAGCAGTACTTC. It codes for CSVLGVGTYEQYF.

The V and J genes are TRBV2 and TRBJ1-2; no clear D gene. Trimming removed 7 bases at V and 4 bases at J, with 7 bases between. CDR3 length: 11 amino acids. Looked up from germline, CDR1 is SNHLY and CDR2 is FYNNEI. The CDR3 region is CASTQLYGYTF. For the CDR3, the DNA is TGTGCCAGCACACAGCTCTATGGCTACACCTTC.

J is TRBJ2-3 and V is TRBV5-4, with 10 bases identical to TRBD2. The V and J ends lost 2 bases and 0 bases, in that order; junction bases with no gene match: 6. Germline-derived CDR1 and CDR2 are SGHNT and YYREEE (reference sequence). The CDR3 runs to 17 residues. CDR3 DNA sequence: TGTGCCAGCAGCTTAAACAGCGGGAGGGCCAGCACAGATACGCAGTATTTT. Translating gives CASSLNSGRASTDTQYF.

As DNA, the CDR3 is TGTGCCAGCACCCTATCGGACCTTTCTGGAAACACCATATATTTT. This gives the protein CASTLSDLSGNTIYF. V gene TRBV5-8 combines with J gene TRBJ1-3, with D unclear. V was cut by 6 bases and J by 1 base, with 14 bases left in between. Germline V gene sequence: CDR1 SGHTS, CDR2 YDEGEE. The length of the CDR3 is 15 residues.

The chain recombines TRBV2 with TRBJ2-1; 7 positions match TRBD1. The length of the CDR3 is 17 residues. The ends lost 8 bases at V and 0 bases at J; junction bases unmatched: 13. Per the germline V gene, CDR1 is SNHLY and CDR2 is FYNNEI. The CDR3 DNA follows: TGTGCCAGCCAAAGGGACAGAGAATCGAGCTCCTACAATGAGCAGTTCTTC. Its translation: CASQRDRESSSYNEQFF.